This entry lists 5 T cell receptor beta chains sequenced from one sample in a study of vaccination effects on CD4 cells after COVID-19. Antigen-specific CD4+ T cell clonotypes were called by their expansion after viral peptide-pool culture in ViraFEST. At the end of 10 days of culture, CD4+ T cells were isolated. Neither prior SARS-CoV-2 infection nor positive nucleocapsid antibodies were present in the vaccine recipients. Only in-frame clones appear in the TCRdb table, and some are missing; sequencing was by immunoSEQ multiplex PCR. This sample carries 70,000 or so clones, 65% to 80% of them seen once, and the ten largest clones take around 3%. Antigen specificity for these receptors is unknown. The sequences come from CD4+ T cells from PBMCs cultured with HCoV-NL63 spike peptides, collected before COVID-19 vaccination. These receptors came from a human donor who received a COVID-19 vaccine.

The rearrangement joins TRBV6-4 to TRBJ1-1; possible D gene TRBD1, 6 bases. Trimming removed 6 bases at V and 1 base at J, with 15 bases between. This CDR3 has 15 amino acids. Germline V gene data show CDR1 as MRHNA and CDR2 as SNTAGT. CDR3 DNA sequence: TGTGCCAGCAGCCTAGACAGGATCGGGAACACTGAAGCTTTCTTT. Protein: CASSLDRIGNTEAFF.

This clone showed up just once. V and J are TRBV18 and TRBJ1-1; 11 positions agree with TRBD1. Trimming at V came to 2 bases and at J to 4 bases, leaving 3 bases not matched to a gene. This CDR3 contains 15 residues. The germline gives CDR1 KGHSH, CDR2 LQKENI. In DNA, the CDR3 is TGTGCCAGCTCACCAGGACAGGGGGCCGGCACTGAAGCTTTCTTT. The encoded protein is CASSPGQGAGTEAFF.

CDR3 in amino acids: CASSLLGYGYTF. The CDR3 DNA sequence: TGTGCCAGCAGCCTGTTAGGATATGGCTACACCTTC. The rearrangement links TRBV28 to TRBJ1-2; D call uncertain. Germline assignment: CDR1 MDHEN and CDR2 SYDVKM. The CDR3 is 12 residues long. Trimming took 6 bases from V and 5 from J, leaving 10 bases between them.

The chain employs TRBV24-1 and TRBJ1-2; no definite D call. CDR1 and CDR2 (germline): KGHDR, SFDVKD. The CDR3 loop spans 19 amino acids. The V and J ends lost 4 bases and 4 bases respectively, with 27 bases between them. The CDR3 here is CATSDSKLIAGPWGYGYTF. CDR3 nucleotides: TGTGCCACCAGTGACTCGAAGTTAATCGCAGGACCCTGGGGCTATGGCTACACCTTC.

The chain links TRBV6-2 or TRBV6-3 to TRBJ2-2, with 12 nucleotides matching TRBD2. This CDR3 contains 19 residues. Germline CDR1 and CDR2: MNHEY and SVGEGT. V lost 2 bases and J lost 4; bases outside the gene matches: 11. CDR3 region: CASSYVLAGGRDGTGELFF. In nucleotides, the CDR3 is TGTGCCAGCAGTTACGTCCTAGCGGGGGGGCGCGATGGCACCGGGGAGCTGTTTTTT.